This T cell receptor (beta chain) stems from a study of T-cell memory formation after mild COVID-19. TCRdb independently ran MiXCR on the 5' RACE reads; one entry per CDR3 protein. In the table there are 200,000 to 250,000 distinct CDR3 sequences, more than 8% of which are singletons. Study observations and caveats: Later expanders leaned CD4+, whereas clones that contracted between day 15 and 85 were balanced CD4/CD8.

This clonotype came up many times. Its matching antigen is unknown. From germline, CDR1 is SGHRS and CDR2 YFSETQ. CDR3 length equals 15 residues. V lost 4 bases and J lost 5; bases outside the gene matches: 9. Sequencing was done on a sample of PBMCs or a T cell subset sorted from them (not recorded which). This TCR derives from a man between 18 and 35 years old who had mild COVID-19 (a few samples of this study predate the infection). Cell type and time point are not known. The chain joins TRBV5-1 to TRBJ2-5; 9 bases agree with TRBD1. The CDR3 sequence: CASSTLQGAGETQYF. The CDR3 DNA reads TGCGCCAGCAGCACCTTACAGGGGGCCGGGGAGACCCAGTACTTC.